This record looks at one T cell receptor (beta chain) sequence and its context. Its target is unknown. This record belongs to a study of T-cell reconstitution after alpha-beta-depleted transplantation in children. Whole-study findings and limits: From newly produced T cells came most of the T-cell counts and diversity one year after transplant. Several hundred graft clones that had expanded were reportedly the source of alpha-beta T cells about two months after transplant. Several patients had high TCRbeta diversity at day 60; it came from surviving recipient T cells and thymic progenitors.

Molecular barcoding with unique molecular identifiers was used for the TCRbeta library. TCRdb processed the PCR reads anew with MiXCR; each CDR3 protein has one entry. The sample holds 530,000 or so distinct CDR3 sequences, 25% to 30% seen once. Per germline, CDR1 SGHKS and CDR2 YYEKEE (reference sequence). This CDR3 spans 18 amino acids. Trimming pared 1 base from V and 0 bases from J, leaving 14 bases between. This TCR was sampled from a boy under two years old with Wiskott-Aldrich syndrome, due to receive a stem cell transplant. The chain has TRBV5-5 and TRBJ2-6, with D unclear. The material was PBMCs, obtained before TCRalphabeta/CD19-depleted stem cell transplant. CDR3 in amino acids: CASSLRATTYSGANVLTF. DNA for the CDR3: TGTGCCAGCAGCTTGAGGGCTACAACCTACTCTGGGGCCAACGTCCTGACTTTC.